This T cell receptor (beta chain) was observed in a study of cytomegalovirus exposure and HLA in healthy donors. Clones were read by immunoSEQ multiplex PCR, and TCRdb kept only the in-frame ones, dropping some. The sample shows fewer than 250,000 clones, over 80% of them seen only once. The J segment lost 3 bases and the V segment lost 3 bases, leaving 5 bases of the junction unmatched. Per germline, CDR1 SGHNT and CDR2 YYREEE (reference sequence). This CDR3 comprises 15 residues. The sequenced sample was PBMCs. The chain uses TRBV5-4 and TRBJ2-5; 10 nucleotides line up with TRBD2. The TCR sequence derives from a woman aged 25-40 years in good health and CMV-seropositive. CDR3 DNA sequence: TGTGCCAGCAGCTCCGCCGGACTAGCGGAAGAGACCCAGTACTTC. It encodes CASSSAGLAEETQYF.